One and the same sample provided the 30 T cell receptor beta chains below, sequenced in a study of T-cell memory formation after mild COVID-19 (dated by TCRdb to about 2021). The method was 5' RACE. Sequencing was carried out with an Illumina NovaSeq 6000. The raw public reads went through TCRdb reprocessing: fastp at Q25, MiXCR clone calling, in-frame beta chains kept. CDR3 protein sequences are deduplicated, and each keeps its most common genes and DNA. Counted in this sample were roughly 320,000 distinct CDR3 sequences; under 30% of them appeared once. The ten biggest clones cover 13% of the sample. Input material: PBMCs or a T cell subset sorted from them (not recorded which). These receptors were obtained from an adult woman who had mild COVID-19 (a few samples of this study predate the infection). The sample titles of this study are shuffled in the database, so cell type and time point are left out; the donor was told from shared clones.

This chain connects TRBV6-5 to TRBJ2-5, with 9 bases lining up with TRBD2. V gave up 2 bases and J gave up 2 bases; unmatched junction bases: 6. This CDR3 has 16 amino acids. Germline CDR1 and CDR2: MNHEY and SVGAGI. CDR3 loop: CASSYRLAGRQETQYF. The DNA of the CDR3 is TGTGCCAGCAGTTACCGGCTAGCGGGGAGGCAAGAGACCCAGTACTTC.

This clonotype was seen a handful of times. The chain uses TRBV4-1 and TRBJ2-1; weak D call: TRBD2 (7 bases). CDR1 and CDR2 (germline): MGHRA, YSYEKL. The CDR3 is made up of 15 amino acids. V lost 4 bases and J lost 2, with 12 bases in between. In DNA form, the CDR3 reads TGCGCCAGCAGCCCGGGGAGGGGGGCCTACAATGAGCAGTTCTTC. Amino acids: CASSPGRGAYNEQFF.

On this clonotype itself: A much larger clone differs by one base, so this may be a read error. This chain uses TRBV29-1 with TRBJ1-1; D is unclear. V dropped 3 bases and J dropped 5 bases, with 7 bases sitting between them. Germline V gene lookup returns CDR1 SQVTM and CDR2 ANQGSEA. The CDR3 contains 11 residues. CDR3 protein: CSVDRRTEAFF. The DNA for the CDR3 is TGCAGCGTTGATCGGCGGACTGAAGCTTTCTTT.

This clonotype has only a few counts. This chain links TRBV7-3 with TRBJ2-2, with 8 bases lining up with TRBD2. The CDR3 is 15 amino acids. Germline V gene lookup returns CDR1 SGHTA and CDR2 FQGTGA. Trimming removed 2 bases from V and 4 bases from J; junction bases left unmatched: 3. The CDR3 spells CASSLRGGTTGELFF. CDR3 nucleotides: TGTGCCAGCAGCTTACGGGGGGGAACCACCGGGGAGCTGTTTTTT. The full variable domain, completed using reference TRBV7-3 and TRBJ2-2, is GAGVSQTPSNKVTEKGKYVELRCDPISGHTALYWYRQSLGQGPEFLIYFQGTGAADDSGLPNDRFFAVRPEGSVSTLKIQRTERGDSAVYLCASSLRGGTTGELFFGEGSRLTVL.

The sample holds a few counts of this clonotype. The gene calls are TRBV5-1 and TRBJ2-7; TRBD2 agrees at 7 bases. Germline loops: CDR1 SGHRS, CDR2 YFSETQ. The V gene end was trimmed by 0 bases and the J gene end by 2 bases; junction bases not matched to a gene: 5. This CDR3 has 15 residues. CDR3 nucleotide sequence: TGCGCCAGCAGCTTGGGCGGGAGTACAGCCTACGAGCAGTACTTC. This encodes CASSLGGSTAYEQYF.

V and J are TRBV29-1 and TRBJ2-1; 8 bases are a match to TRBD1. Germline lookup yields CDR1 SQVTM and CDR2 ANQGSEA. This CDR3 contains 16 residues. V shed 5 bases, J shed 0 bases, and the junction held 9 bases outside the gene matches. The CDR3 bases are TGCAGCGTTCAGGGGGCGCTGCGTAGCTCCTACAATGAGCAGTTCTTC. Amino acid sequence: CSVQGALRSSYNEQFF.

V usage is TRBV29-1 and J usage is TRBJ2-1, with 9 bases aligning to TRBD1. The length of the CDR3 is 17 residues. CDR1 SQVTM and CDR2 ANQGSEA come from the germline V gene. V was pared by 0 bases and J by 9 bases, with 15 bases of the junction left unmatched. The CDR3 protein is CSVEEPGTGQRYLEQFF. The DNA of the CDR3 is TGCAGCGTTGAAGAACCCGGGACAGGGCAGCGGTACCTTGAGCAGTTCTTC.

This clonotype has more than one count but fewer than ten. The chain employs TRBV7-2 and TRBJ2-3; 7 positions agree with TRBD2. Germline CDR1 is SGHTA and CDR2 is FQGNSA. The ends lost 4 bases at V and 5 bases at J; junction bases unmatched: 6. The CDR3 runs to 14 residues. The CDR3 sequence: CASSSAGDVDTQYF. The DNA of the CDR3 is TGTGCCAGCAGCTCCGCGGGGGATGTAGATACGCAGTATTTT. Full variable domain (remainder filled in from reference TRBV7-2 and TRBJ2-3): GAGVSQSPSNKVTEKGKDVELRCDPISGHTALYWYRQSLGQGLEFLIYFQGNSAPDKSGLPSDRFSAERTGGSVSTLTIQRTQQEDSAVYLCASSSAGDVDTQYFGPGTRLTVL.

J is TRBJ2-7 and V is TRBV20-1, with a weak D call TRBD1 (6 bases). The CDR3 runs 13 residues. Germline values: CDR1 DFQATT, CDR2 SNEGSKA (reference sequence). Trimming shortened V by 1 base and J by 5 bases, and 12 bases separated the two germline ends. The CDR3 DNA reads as TGCAGTGCTAGAGTCGATTACAGGGACGAGCAGTACTTC. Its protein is CSARVDYRDEQYF.

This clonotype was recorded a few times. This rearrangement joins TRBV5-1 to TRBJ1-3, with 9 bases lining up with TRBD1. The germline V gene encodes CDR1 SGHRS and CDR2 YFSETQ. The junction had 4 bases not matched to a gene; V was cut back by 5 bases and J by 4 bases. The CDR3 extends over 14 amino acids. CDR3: CASSYRGLGNTIYF. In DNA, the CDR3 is TGCGCCAGCAGTTACAGGGGGCTCGGAAACACCATATATTTT.

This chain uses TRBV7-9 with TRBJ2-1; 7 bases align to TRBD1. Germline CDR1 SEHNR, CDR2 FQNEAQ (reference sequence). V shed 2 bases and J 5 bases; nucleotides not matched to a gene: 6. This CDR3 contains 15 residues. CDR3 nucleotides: TGTGCCAGCAGCTTACGACAGGGTAGTCACAATGAGCAGTTCTTC. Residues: CASSLRQGSHNEQFF.

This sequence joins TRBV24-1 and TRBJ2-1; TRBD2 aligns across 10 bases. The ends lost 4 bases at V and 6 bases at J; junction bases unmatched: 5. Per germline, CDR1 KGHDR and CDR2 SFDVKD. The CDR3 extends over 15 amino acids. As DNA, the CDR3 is TGTGCCACCAGTGACCTAGCGGGAGTACCCAATGAGCAGTTCTTC. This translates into CATSDLAGVPNEQFF.

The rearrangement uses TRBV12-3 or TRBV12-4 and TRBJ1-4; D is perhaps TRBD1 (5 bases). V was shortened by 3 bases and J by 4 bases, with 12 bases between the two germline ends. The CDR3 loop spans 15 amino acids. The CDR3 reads CASSFGGRGNEKLFF. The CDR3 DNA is TGTGCCAGCAGTTTTGGGGGTCGGGGTAATGAAAAACTGTTTTTT.

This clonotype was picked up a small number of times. The DNA of the CDR3 is TGCGCCAGCAGCCAAGATGTACCTAGCGGGGGCTACGAGCAGTACTTC. It is translated as CASSQDVPSGGYEQYF. The chain has TRBV4-1 and TRBJ2-7, with 10 bases aligning to TRBD2. There are 16 residues in the CDR3. After removal of 0 bases from V and 3 bases from J, the junction contained 5 bases not matched to a gene. In germline, CDR1 is MGHRA, CDR2 YSYEKL.

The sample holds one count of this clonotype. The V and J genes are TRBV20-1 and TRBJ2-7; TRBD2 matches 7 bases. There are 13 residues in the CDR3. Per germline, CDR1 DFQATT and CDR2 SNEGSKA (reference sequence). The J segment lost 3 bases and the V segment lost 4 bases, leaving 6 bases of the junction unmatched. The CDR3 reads CSAIAGRSYEQYF. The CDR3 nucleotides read TGCAGTGCTATTGCCGGGAGGAGCTACGAGCAGTACTTC.

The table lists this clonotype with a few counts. The CDR3 DNA reads TGTGCCATCAGCGGGGGACAGGGAAAAAACTATGGCTACACCTTC. It specifies CAISGGQGKNYGYTF. This chain uses TRBV10-3 with TRBJ1-2; 9 bases agree with TRBD1. Unmatched junction bases numbered 7, after V lost 6 bases and J lost 2 bases. The germline gives CDR1 ENHRY, CDR2 SYGVKD. The CDR3 contains 15 residues.

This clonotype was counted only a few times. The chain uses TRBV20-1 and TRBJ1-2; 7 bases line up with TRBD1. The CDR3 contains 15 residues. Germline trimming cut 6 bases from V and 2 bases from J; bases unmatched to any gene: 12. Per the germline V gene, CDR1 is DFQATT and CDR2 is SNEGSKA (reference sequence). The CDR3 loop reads CSATGGQPTNYGYTF. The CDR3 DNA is TGCAGTGCCACCGGGGGACAGCCTACAAACTATGGCTACACCTTC.

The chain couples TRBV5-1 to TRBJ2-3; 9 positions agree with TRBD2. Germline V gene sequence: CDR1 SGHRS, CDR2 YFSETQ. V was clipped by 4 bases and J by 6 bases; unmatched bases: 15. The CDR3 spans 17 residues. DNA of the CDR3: TGCGCCAGCAGCCCCTGGAGCGGGGGGAGAATATTTGATACGCAGTATTTT. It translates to CASSPWSGGRIFDTQYF.

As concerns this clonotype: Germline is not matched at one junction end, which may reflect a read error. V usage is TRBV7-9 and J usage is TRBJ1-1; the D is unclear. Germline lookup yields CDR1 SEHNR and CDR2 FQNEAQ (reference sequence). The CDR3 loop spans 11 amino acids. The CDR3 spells CDSSFTAEAFF. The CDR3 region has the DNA TGTGACAGCAGCTTTACGGCTGAAGCTTTCTTT.

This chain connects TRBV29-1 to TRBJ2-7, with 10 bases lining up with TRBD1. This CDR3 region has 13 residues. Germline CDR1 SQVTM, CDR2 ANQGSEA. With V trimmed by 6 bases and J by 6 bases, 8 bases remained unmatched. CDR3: CSVGRDRGAEQYF. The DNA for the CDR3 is TGCAGCGTGGGCCGGGACAGGGGTGCCGAGCAGTACTTC.

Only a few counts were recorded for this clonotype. The CDR3 DNA reads TGTGCCAGTAGTATAGTCGGGACTATACAAGAGACCCAGTACTTC. This gives the protein CASSIVGTIQETQYF. The rearrangement joins TRBV19 to TRBJ2-5; TRBD2 matches 7 bases. CDR3 size: 15 residues. V was clipped by 1 base and J by 2 bases; unmatched bases: 4. Germline CDR1 LNHDA, CDR2 SQIVND (reference sequence).

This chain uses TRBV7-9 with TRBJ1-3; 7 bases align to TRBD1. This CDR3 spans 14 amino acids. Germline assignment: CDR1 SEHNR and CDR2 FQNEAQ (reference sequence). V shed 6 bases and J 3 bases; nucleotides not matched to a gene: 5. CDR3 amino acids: CASRPGQNGNTIYF. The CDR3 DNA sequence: TGTGCCAGCAGACCGGGACAGAATGGAAACACCATATATTTT.

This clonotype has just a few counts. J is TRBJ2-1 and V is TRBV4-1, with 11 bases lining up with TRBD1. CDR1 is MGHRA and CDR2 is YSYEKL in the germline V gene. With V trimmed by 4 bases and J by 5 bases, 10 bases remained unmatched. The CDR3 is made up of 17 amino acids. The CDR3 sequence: CASSLRDRGFRNNEQFF. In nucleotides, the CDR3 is TGCGCCAGCAGCCTCCGGGACAGGGGGTTCCGGAACAATGAGCAGTTCTTC.

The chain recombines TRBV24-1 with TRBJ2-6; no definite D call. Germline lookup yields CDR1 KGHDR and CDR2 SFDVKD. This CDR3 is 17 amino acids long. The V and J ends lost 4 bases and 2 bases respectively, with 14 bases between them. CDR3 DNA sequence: TGTGCCACCAGTGACCGAAAGCAGACCACTGGGGCCAACGTCCTGACTTTC. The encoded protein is CATSDRKQTTGANVLTF.

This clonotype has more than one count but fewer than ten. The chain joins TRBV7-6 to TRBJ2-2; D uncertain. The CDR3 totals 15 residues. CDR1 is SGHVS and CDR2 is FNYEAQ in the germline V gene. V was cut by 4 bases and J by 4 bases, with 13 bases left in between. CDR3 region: CASSSLESSTGELFF. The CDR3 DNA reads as TGTGCCAGCAGCTCCCTGGAATCCTCCACCGGGGAGCTGTTTTTT.

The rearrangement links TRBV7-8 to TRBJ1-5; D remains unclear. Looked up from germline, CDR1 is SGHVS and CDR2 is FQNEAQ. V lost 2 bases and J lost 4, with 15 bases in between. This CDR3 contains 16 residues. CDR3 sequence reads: CASSLSSWAGNQPQHF. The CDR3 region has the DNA TGTGCCAGCAGCTTATCTTCATGGGCAGGTAATCAGCCCCAGCATTTT.

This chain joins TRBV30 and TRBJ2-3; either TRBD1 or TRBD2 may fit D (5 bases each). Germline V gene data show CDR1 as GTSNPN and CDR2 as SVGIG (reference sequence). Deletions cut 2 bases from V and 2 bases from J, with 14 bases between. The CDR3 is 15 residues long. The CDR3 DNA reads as TGTGCCTGGAGTCGGGGTGGGGGAGACACAGATACGCAGTATTTT. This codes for CAWSRGGGDTDTQYF.

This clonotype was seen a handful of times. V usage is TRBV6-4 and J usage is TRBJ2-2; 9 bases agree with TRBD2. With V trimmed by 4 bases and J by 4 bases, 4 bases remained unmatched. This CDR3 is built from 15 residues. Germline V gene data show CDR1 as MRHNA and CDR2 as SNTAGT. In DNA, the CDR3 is TGTGCCAGCAGTGCCCAGACTAGCGGCACCGGGGAGCTGTTTTTT. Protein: CASSAQTSGTGELFF.

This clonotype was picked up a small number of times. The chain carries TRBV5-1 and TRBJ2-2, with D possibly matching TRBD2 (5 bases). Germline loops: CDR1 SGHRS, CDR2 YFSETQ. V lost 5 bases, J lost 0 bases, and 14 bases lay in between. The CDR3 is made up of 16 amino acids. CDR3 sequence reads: CASRLGVLANTGELFF. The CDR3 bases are TGCGCCAGCAGACTCGGGGTCTTGGCGAACACCGGGGAGCTGTTTTTT.

CDR3 residues: CASSRRQGGEQYF. Written as DNA, the CDR3 is TGTGCCAGCAGTCGGCGACAGGGCGGCGAGCAGTACTTC. J is TRBJ2-7 and V is TRBV2, with 7 bases that match TRBD1. Germline lookup yields CDR1 SNHLY and CDR2 FYNNEI. This CDR3 comprises 13 residues. The trim removed 5 bases at V and 6 bases at J, leaving 7 bases unmatched.